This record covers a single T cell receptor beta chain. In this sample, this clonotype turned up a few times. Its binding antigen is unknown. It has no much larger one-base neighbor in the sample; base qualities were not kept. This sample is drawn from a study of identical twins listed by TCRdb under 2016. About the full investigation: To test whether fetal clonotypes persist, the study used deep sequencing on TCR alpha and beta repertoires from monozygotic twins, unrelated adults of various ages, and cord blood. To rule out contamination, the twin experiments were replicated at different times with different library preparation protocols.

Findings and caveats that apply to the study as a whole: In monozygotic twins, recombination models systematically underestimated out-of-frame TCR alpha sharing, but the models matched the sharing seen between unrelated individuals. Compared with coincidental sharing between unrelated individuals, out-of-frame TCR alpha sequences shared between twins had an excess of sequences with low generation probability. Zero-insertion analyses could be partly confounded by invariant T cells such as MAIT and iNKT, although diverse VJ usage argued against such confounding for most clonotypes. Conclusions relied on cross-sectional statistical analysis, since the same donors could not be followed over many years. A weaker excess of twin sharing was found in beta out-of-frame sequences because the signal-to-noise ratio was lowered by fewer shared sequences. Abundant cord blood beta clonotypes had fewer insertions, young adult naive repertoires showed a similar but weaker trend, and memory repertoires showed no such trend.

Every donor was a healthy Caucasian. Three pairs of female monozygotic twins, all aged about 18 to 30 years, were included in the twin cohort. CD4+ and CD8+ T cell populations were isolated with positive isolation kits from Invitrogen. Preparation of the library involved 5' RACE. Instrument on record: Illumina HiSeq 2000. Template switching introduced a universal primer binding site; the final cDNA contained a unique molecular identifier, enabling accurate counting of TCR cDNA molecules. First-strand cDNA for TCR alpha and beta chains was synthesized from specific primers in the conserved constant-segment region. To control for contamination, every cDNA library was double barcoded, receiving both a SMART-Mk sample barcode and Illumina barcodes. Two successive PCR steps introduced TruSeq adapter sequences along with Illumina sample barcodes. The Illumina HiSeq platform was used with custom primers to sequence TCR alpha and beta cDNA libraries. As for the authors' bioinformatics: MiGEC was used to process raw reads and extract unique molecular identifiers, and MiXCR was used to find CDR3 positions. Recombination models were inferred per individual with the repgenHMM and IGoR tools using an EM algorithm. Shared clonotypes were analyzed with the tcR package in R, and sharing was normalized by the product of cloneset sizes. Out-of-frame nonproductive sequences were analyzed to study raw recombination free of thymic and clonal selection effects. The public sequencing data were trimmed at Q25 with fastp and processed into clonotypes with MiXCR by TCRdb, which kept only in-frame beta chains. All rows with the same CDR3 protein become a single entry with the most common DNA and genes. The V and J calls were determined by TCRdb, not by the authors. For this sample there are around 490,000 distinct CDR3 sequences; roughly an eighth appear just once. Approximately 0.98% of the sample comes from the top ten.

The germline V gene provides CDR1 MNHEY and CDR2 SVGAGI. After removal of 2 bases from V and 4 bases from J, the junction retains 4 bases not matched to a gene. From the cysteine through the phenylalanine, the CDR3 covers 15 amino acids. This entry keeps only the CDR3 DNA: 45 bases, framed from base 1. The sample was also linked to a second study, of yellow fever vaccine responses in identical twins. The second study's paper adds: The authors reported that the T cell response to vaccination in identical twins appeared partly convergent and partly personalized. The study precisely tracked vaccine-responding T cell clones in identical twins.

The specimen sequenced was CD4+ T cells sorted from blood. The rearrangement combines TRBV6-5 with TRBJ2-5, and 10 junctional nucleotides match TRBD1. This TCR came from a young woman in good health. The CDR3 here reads CASSYATGGRETQYF. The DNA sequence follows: TGTGCCAGCAGTTACGCGACAGGGGGCAGAGAGACCCAGTACTTC.